This TCR beta chain came from a study of T cells in Graves' hyperthyroidism and ophthalmopathy. About the research overall: Sampling of peripheral blood happened at initial diagnosis, prior to any treatment.

RNA transcripts were the template for amplifying TCR beta CDR3 regions. HTBI primers drove first-round RT-PCR of the TCR CDR3. TCRdb re-called the multiplex PCR reads through MiXCR, storing one row per CDR3 protein. The sample includes hundreds of thousands of distinct CDR3 sequences, 15% to 20% of them seen just once. This clonotype was observed many times. Antigen: not known. The study, taken as a whole, reports: Most thyroid-expanded clonotypes above 0.001 were also found in blood.

The CDR3 covers 13 residues. Deletions cut 5 bases from V and 7 bases from J, with 14 bases between. In the ophthalmopathy cohort, Clinical Activity Score was at least 3, NOSPECS grade at least 4, and duration under 3 months. Thyroid ultrasound and orbital computed tomography, with clinical symptoms and serum thyroxine and TRAb, informed diagnoses. This receptor was taken from a man aged 40-49 years with Graves' ophthalmopathy. The chain combines TRBV12-3 or TRBV12-4 with TRBJ1-1; TRBD1 might be the D (6 bases). Sequencing was done on a sample of blood. The CDR3 sequence: CASSPTGALEAFF. DNA for the CDR3: TGTGCCAGCAGTCCGACAGGAGCGCTTGAAGCTTTCTTT.